The source of this TCR beta chain is a study of blood T cell repertoires in COVID-19. Whole-study context: Material from acute and convalescent COVID-19 was sourced from the United States, Italy and Spain.

Generated by immunoSEQ multiplex PCR, the TCRdb table keeps only in-frame clones and is missing some. The table has roughly 300,000 clones, about 86% seen once. CDR1 SGHNT and CDR2 YYREEE come from the germline V gene (reference sequence). With 1 base removed from V and 0 bases from J, the gap between germline ends came to 11 bases. The CDR3 covers 17 residues. Seattle researchers signed up patients amid active infection and tracked them longitudinally. J is TRBJ2-6 and V is TRBV5-4; unclear D gene. This TCR was sampled from a woman in her 30s with COVID-19, enrolled during active disease. The sample was peripheral blood. CDR3 bases: TGTGCCAGCAGCTTGTTGGGCCTTAGCTCTGGGGCCAACGTCCTGACTTTC. This sequence encodes CASSLLGLSSGANVLTF.